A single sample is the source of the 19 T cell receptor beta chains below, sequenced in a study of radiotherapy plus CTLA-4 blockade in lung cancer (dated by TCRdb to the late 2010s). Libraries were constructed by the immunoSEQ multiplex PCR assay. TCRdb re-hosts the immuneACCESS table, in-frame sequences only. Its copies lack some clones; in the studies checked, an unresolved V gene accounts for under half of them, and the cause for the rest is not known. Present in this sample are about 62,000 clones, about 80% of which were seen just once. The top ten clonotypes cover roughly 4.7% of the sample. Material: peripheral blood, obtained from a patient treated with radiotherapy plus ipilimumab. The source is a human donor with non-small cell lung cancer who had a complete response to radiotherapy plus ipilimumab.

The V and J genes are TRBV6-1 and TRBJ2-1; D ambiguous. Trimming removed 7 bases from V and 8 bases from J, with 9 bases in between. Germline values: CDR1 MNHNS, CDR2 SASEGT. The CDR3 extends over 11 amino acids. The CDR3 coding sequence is TGTGCCAGCAAGGCCGTGGATGAGCAGTTCTTC. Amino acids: CASKAVDEQFF.

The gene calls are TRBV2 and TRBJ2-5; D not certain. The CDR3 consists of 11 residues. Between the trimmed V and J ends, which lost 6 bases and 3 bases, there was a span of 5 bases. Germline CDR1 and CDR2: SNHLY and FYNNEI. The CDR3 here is CASRLEETQYF. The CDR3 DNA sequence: TGTGCCAGCAGACTCGAAGAGACCCAGTACTTC.

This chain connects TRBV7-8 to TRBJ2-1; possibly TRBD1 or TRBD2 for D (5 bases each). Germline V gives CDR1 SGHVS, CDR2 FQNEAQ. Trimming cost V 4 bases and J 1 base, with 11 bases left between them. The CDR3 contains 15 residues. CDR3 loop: CASSSGTLSYNEQFF. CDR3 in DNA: TGTGCCAGCAGCTCCGGGACCCTTTCCTACAATGAGCAGTTCTTC.

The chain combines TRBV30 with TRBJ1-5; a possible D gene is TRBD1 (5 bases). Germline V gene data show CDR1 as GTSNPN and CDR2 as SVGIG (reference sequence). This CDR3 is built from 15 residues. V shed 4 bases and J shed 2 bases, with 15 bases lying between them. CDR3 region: CAWTQVGGGNQPQHF. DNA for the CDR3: TGTGCCTGGACCCAAGTTGGAGGGGGCAATCAGCCCCAGCATTTT.

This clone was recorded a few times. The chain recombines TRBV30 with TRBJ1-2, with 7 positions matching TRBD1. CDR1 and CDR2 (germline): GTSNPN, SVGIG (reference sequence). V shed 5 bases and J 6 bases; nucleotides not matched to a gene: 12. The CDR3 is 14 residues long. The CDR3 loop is CAWAFGTAGDGYTF. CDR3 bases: TGTGCCTGGGCCTTTGGGACAGCGGGCGATGGCTACACCTTC.

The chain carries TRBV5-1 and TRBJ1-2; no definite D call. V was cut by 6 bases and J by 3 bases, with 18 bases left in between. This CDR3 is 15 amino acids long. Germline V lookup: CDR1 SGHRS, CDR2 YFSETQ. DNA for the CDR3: TGCGCCAGCACCACCGGATCATGGGGAGACTATGGCTACACCTTC. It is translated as CASTTGSWGDYGYTF.

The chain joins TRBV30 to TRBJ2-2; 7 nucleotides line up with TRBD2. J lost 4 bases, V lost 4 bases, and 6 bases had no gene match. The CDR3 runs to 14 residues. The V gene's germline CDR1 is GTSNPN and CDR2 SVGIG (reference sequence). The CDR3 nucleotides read TGTGCCTGGACTACGGGAGGAGGCACCGGGGAGCTGTTTTTT. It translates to CAWTTGGGTGELFF.

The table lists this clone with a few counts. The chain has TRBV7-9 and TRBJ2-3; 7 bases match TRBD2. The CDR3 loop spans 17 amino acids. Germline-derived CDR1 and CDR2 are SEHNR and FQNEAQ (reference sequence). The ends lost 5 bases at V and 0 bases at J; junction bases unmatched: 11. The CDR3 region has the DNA TGTGCCAGCAGCCCGATTCTAGCGGAGAAGAGCACAGATACGCAGTATTTT. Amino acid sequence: CASSPILAEKSTDTQYF.

CDR3 sequence reads: CASSLSQQSYNEQFF. DNA of the CDR3: TGTGCCAGCAGCTTATCTCAGCAGTCCTACAATGAGCAGTTCTTC. V usage is TRBV11-2 and J usage is TRBJ2-1, with D uncertain. V gave up 2 bases and J gave up 1 base, with 9 bases separating them. This CDR3 spans 15 amino acids. In germline, CDR1 is SGHAT, CDR2 FQNNGV.

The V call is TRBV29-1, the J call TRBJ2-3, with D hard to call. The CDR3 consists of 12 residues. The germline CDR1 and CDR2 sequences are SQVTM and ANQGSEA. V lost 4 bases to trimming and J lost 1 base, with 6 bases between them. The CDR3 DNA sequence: TGCAGCGTTGCCGTGGGCACAGATACGCAGTATTTT. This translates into CSVAVGTDTQYF.

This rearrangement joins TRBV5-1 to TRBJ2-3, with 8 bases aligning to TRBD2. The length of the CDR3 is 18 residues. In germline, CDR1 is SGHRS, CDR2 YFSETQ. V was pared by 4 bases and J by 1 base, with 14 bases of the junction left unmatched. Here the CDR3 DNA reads TGCGCCAGCAGCCCAAGACCCGGGACTAGTATAGGCACAGATACGCAGTATTTT. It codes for CASSPRPGTSIGTDTQYF.

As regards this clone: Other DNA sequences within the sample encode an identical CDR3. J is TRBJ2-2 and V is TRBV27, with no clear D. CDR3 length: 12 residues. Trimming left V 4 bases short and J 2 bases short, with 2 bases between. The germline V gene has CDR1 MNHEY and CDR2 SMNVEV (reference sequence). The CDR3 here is CASSSNTGELFF. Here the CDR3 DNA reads TGTGCCAGCAGTTCTAACACCGGGGAGCTGTTTTTT.

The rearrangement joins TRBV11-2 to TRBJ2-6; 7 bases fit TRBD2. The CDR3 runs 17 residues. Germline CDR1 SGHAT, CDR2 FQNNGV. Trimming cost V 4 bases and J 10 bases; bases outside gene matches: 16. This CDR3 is CASSWTRVRDLSNVLTF. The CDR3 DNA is TGTGCCAGCAGCTGGACTAGGGTCAGGGACCTGAGTAACGTCCTGACTTTC.

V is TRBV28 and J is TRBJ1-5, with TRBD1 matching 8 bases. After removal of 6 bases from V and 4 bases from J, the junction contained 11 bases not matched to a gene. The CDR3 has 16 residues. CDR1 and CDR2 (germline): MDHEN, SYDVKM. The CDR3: CASSPTTGAGNQPQHF. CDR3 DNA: TGTGCCAGCAGCCCAACGACAGGGGCCGGGAATCAGCCCCAGCATTTT.

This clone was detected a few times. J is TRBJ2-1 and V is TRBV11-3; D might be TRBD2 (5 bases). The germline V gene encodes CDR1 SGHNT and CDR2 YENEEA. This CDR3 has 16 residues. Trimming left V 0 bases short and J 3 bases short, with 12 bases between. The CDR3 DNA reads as TGTGCCAGCAGCTTAGAGGCGACTACCTACTACAATGAGCAGTTCTTC. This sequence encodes CASSLEATTYYNEQFF. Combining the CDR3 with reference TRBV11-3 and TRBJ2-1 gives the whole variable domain EAGVVQSPRYKIIEKKQPVAFWCNPISGHNTLYWYLQNLGQGPELLIRYENEEAVDDSQLPKDRFSAERLKGVDSTLKIQPAELGDSAVYLCASSLEATTYYNEQFFGPGTRLTVL.

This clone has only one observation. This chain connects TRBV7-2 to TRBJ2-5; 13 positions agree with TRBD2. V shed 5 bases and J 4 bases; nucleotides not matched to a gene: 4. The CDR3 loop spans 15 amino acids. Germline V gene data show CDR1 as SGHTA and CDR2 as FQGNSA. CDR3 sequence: CASSVLAGGRETQYF. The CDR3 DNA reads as TGTGCCAGCAGCGTACTAGCGGGGGGGCGAGAGACCCAGTACTTC.

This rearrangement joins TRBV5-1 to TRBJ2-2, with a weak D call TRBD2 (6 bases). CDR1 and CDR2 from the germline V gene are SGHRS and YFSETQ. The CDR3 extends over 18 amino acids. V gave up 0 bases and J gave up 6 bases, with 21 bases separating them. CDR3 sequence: CASSLEFRGNTGAGELFF. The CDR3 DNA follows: TGCGCCAGCAGCTTGGAATTCCGGGGAAACACGGGGGCCGGGGAGCTGTTTTTT.

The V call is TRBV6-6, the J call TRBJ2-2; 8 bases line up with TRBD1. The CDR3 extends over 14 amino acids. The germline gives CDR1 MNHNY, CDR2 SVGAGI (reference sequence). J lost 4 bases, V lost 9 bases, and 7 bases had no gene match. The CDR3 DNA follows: TGTGCCAGTAACGCGGGACAGGCCACCGGGGAGCTGTTTTTT. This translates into CASNAGQATGELFF.

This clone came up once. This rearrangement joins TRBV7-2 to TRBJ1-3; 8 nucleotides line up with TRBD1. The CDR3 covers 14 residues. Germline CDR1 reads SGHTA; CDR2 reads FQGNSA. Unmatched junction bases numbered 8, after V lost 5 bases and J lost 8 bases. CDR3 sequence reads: CASSPDRGSDTIYF. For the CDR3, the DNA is TGTGCCAGCAGCCCCGACAGGGGTAGCGACACCATATATTTT.